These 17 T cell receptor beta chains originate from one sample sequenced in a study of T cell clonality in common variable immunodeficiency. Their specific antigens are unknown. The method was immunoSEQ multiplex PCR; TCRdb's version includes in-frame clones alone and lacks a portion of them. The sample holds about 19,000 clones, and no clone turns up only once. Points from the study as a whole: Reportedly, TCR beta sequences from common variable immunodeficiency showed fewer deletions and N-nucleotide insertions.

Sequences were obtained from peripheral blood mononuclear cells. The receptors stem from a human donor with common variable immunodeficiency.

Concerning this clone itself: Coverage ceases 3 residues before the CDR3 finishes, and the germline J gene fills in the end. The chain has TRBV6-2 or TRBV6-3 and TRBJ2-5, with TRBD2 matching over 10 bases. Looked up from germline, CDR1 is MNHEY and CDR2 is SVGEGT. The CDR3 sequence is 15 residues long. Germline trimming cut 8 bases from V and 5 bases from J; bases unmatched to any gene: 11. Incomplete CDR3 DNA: TGTGCCAGCCGTTGGAGCGGGGGGGCCTATGAGACC. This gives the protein CASRWSGGAYET. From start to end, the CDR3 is CASRWSGGAYETQYF.

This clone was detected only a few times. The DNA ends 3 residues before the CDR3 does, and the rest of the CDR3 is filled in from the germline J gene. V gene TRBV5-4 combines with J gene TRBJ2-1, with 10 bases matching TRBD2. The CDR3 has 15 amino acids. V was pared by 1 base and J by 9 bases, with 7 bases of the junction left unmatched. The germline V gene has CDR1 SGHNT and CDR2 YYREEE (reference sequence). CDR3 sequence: CASSLRLAGGGEQFF. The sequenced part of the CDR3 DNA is TGTGCCAGCAGCTTGAGGTTAGCGGGGGGCGGTGAG. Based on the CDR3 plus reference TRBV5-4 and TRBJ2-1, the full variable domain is ETGVTQSPTHLIKTRGQQVTLRCSSQSGHNTVSWYQQALGQGPQFIFQYYREEENGRGNFPPRFSGLQFPNYSSELNVNALELDDSALYLCASSLRLAGGGEQFFGPGTRLTVL.

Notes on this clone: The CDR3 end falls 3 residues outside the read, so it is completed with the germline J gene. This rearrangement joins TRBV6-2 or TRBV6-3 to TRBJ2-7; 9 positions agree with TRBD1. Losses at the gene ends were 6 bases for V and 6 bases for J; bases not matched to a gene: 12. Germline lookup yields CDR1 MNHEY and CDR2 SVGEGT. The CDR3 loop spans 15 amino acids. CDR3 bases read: TGTGCCAGCAGACACCGGGACAGGGTATTCAGCGAG. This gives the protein CASRHRDRVFSE. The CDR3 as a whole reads CASRHRDRVFSEQYF.

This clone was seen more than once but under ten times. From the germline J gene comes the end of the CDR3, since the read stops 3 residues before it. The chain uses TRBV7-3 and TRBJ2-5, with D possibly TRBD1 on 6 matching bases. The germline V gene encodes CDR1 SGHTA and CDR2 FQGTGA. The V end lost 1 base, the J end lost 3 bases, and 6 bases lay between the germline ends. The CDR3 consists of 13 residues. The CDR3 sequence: CASSLNREETQYF. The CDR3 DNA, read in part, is TGTGCCAGCAGCTTAAACAGGGAAGAGACC.

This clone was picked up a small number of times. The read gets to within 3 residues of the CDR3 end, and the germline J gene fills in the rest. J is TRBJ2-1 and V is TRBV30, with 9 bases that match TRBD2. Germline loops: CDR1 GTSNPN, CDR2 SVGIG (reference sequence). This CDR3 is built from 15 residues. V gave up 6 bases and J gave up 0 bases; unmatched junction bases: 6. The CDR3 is CACPSGGSSYNEQFF. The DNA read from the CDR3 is TGTGCCTGCCCAAGCGGGGGGAGCTCCTACAATGAG.

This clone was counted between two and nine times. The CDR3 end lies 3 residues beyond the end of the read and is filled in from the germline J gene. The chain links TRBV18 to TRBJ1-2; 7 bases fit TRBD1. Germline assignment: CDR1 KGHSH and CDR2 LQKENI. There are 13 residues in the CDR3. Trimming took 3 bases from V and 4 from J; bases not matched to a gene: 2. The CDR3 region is CASSPTGPYGYTF. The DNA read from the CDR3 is TGTGCCAGCTCACCGACAGGGCCCTATGGC.

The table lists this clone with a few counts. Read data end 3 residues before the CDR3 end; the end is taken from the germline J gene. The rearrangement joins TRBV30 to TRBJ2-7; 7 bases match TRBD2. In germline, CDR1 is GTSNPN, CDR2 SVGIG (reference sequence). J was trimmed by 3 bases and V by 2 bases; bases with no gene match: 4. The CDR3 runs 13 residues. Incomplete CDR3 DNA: TGTGCCTGGAGTCCCCAGCGGGACTACGAG. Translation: CAWSPQRDYE. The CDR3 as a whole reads CAWSPQRDYEQYF. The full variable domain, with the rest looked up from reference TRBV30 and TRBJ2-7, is SQTIHQWPATLVQPVGSPLSLECTVEGTSNPNLYWYRQAAGRGLQLLFYSVGIGQISSEVPQNLSASRPQDRQFILSSKKLLLSDSGFYLCAWSPQRDYEQYFGPGTRLTVT.

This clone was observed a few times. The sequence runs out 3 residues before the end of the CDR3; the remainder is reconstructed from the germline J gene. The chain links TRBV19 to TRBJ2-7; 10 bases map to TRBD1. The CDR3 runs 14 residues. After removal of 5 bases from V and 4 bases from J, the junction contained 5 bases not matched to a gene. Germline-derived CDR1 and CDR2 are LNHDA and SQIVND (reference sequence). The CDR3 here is CASSVQDRGYEQYF. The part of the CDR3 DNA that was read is TGTGCCAGTAGTGTCCAGGACAGGGGGTACGAG.

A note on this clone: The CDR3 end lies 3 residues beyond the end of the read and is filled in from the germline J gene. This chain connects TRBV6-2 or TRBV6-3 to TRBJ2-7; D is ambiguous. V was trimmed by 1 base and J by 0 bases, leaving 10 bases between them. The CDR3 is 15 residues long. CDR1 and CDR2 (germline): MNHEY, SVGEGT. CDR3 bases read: TGTGCCAGCAGTTACTTCCGGTCGTTCTCCTACGAG. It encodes CASSYFRSFSYE. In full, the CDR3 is CASSYFRSFSYEQYF.

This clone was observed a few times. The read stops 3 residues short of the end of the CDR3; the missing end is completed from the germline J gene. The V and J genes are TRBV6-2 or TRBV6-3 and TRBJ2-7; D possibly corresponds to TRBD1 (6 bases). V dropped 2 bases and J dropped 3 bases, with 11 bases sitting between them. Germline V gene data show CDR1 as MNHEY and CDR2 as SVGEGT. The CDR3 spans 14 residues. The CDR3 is CASSYAATGYEQYF. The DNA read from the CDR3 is TGTGCCAGCAGTTACGCCGCGACAGGCTACGAG.

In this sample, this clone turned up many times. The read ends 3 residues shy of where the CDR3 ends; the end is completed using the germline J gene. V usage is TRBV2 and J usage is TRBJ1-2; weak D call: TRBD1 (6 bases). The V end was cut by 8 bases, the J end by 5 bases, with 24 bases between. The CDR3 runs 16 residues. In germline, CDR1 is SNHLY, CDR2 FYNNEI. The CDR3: CASLPRGQRTIYGYTF. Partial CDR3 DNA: TGTGCCAGCCTACCCCGAGGACAGAGAACAATTTATGGC.

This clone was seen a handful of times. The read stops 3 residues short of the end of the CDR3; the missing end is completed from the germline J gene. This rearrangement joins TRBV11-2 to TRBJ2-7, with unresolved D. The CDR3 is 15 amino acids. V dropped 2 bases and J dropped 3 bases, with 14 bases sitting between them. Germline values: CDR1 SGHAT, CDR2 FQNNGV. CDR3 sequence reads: CASSLSQSTFYEQYF. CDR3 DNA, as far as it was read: TGTGCCAGCAGCTTATCACAGTCGACATTCTACGAG.

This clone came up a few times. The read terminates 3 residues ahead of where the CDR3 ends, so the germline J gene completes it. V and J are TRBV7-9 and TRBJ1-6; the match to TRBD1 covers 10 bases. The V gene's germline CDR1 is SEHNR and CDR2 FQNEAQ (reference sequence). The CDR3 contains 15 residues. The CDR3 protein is CASSYDRGRASPLHF. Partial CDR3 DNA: TGTGCCAGCAGCTACGACAGGGGGCGGGCGAGTCCC.

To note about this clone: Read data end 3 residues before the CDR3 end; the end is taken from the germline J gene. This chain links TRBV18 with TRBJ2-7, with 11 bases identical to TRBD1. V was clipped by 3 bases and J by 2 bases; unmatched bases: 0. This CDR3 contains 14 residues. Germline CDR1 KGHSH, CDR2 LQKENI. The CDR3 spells CASSPGQGAYEQYF. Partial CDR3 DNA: TGTGCCAGCTCACCGGGACAGGGGGCCTACGAG. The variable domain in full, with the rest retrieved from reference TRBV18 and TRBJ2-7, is NAGVMQNPRHLVRRRGQEARLRCSPMKGHSHVYWYRQLPEEGLKFMVYLQKENIIDESGMPKERFSAEFPKEGPSILRIQQVVRGDSAAYFCASSPGQGAYEQYFGPGTRLTVT.

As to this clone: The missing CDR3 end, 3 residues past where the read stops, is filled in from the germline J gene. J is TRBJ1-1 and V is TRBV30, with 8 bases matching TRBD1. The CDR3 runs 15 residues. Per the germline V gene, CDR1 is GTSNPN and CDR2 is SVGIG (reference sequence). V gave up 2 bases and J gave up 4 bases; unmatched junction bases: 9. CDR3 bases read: TGTGCCTGGAGTCTTCACGGTACAGGGGGCACTGAA. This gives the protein CAWSLHGTGGTE. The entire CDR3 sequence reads CAWSLHGTGGTEAFF.

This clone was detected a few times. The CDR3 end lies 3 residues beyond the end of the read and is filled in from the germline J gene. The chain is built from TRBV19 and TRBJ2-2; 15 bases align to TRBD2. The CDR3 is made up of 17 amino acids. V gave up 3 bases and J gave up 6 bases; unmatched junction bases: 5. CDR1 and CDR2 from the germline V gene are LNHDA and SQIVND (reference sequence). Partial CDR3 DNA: TGTGCCAGTAGTATGGGACTAGCGGGAGGATTCCCCGGGGAG. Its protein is CASSMGLAGGFPGE. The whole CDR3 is CASSMGLAGGFPGELFF. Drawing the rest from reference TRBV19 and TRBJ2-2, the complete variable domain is DGGITQSPKYLFRKEGQNVTLSCEQNLNHDAMYWYRQDPGQGLRLIYYSQIVNDFQKGDIAEGYSVSREKKESFPLTVTSAQKNPTAFYLCASSMGLAGGFPGELFFGEGSRLTVL.

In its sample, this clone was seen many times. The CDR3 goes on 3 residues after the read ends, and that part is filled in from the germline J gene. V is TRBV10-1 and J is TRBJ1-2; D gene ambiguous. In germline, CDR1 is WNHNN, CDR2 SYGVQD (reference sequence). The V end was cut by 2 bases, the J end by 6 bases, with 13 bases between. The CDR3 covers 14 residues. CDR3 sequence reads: CASSELQGRDGYTF. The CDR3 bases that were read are TGCGCCAGCAGTGAGCTTCAAGGGCGGGATGGC.